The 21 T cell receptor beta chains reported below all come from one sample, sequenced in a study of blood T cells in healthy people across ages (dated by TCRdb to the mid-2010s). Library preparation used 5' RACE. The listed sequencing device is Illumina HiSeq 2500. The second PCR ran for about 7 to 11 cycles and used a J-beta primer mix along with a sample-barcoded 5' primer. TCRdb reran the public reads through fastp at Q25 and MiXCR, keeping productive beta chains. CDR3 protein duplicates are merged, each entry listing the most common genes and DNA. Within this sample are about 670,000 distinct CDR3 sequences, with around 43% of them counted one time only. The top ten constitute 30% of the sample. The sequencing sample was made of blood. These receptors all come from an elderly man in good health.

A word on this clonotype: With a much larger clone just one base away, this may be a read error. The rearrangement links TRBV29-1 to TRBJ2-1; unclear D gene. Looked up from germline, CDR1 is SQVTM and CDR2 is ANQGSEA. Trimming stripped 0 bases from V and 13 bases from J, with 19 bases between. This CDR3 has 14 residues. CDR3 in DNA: TGCAGCGTTGAAGAGCCCAGGAGACAAGAGACCCAGTTCTTC. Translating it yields CSVEEPRRQETQFF.

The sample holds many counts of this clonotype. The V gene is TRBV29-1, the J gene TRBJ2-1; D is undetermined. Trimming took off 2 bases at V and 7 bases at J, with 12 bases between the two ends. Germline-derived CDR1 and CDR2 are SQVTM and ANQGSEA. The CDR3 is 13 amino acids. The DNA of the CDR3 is TGCAGCGTTGAATACTCCCTATTTAATGAGCAGTTCTTC. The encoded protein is CSVEYSLFNEQFF.

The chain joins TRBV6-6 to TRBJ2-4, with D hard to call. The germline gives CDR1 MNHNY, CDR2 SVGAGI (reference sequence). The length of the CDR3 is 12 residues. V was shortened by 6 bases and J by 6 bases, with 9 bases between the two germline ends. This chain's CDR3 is CASSPDGNIQYF. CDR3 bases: TGTGCCAGCAGCCCAGACGGAAACATTCAGTACTTC.

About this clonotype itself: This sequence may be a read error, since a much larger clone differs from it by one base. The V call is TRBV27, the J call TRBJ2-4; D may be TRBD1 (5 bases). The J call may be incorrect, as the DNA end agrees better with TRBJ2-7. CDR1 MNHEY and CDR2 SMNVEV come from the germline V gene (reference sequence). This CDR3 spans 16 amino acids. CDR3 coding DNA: TGTACCAGCAGTTTAGCCGGCAGGGCCCCCACCTACGAGCAGTACTTC. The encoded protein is CTSSLAGRAPTYEQYF.

CDR3 residues: CASSPPTSGGSYNEQFF. In nucleotides, the CDR3 is TGTGCCAGCAGCCCCCCGACTAGTGGGGGATCCTACAATGAGCAGTTCTTC. This chain joins TRBV11-2 and TRBJ2-1; tentative D call: TRBD2 (6 bases). Germline V gene data show CDR1 as SGHAT and CDR2 as FQNNGV. The CDR3 sequence is 17 residues long. V was cut by 5 bases and J by 1 base, with 18 bases left in between. The whole variable domain, filled in from reference TRBV11-2 and TRBJ2-1, reads EAGVAQSPRYKIIEKRQSVAFWCNPISGHATLYWYQQILGQGPKLLIQFQNNGVVDDSQLPKDRFSAERLKGVDSTLKIQPAKLEDSAVYLCASSPPTSGGSYNEQFFGPGTRLTVL.

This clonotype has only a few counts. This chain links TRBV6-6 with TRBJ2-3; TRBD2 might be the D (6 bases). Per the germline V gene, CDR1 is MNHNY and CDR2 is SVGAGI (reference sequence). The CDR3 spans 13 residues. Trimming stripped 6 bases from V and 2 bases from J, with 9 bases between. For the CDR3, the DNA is TGTGCCAGCAGAAGCGGGTCCACAGATACGCAGTATTTT. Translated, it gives CASRSGSTDTQYF.

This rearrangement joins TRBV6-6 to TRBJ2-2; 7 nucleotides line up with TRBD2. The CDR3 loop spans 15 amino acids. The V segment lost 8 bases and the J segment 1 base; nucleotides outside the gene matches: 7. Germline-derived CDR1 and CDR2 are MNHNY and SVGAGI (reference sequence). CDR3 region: CASLRVAGNTGELFF. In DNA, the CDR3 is TGTGCCAGCCTGCGGGTAGCGGGGAACACCGGGGAGCTGTTTTTT.

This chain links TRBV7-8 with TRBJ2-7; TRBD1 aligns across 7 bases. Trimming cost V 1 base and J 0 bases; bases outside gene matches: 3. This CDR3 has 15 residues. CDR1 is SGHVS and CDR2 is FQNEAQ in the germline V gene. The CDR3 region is CASSLVEGASYEQYF. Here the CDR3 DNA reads TGTGCCAGCAGCTTAGTAGAGGGGGCCTCCTACGAGCAGTACTTC.

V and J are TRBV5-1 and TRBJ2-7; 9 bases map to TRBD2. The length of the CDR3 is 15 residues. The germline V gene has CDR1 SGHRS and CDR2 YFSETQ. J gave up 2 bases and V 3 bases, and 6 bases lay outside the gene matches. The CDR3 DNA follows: TGCGCCAGCAGCTCCTCTAGCGGGGACCCCTACGAGCAGTACTTC. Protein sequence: CASSSSSGDPYEQYF.

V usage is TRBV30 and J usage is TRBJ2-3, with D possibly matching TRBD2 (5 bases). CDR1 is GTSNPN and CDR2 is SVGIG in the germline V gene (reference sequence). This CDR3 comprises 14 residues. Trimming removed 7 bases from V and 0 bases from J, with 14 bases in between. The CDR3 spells CALTRGRSTDTQYF. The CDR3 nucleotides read TGTGCCTTAACTAGAGGGAGAAGCACAGATACGCAGTATTTT.

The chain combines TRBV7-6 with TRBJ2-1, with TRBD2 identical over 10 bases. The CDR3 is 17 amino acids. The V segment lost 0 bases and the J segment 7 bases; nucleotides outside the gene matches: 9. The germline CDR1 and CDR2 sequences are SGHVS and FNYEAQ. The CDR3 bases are TGTGCCAGCAGCTTAGCTTTTGGGACTAGCGTTGTGAATGAGCAGTTCTTC. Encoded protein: CASSLAFGTSVVNEQFF.

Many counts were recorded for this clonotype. CDR3 protein: CASSQGLWSNQPQHF. The CDR3 region has the DNA TGTGCCAGCAGCCAAGGATTGTGGAGCAATCAGCCCCAGCATTTT. The J gene is TRBJ1-5, the V gene TRBV3-1; D remains unclear. Germline CDR1 is LGHDT and CDR2 is YNNKEL (reference sequence). V lost 1 base, J lost 1 base, and 8 bases lay in between. The CDR3 covers 15 residues.

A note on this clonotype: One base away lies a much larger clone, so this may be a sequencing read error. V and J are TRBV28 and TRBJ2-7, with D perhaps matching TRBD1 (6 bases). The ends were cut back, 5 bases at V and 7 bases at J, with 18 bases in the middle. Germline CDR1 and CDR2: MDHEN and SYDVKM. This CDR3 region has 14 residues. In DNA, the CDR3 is TGTGCCAGCAGTGTCGGTCGACAGGTCGTAGAGCAGTACTTC. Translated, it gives CASSVGRQVVEQYF.

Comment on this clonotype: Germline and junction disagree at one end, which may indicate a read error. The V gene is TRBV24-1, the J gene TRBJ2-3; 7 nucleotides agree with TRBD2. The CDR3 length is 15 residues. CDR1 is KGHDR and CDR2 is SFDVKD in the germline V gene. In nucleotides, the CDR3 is TGTACCACCAGTGCCAGCGGGGACTTCACAGATACGCAGTATTTT. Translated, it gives CTTSASGDFTDTQYF.

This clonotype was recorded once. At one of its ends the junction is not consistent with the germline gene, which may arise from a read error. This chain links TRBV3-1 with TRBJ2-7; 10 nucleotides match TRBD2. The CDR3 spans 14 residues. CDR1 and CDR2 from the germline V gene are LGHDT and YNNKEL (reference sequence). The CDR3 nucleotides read TGTGTCAGCAGACAAAGCGGGGGGGCTTTCGAGCAGTACTTC. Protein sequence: CVSRQSGGAFEQYF.

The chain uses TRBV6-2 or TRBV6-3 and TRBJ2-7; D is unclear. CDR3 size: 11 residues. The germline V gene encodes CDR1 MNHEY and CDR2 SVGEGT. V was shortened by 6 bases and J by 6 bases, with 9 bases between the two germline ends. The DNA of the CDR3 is TGTGCCAGCAGCAACTACGGCGAGCAGTACTTC. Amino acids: CASSNYGEQYF.

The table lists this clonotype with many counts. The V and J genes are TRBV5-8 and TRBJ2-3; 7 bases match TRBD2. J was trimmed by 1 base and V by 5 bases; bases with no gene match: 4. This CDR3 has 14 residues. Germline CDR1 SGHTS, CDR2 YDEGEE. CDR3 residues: CASSRTRGTDTQYF. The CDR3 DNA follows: TGTGCCAGCAGTCGGACTAGGGGCACAGATACGCAGTATTTT.

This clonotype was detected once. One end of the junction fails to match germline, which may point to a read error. CDR3 protein: CSARIPSESYEQCF. CDR3 in DNA: TGCAGTGCCAGAATACCTAGCGAATCCTACGAGCAGTGCTTC. This sequence joins TRBV20-1 and TRBJ2-4; D perhaps matches TRBD2 (6 bases). This CDR3 comprises 14 residues. CDR1 and CDR2 from the germline V gene are DFQATT and SNEGSKA (reference sequence).

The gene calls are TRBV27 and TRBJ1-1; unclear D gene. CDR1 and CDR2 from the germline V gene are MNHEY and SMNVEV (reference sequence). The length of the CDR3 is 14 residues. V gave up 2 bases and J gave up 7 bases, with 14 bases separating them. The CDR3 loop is CASSLETTGYEAFF. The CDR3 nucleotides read TGTGCCAGCAGTTTAGAGACGACGGGATATGAAGCTTTCTTT.

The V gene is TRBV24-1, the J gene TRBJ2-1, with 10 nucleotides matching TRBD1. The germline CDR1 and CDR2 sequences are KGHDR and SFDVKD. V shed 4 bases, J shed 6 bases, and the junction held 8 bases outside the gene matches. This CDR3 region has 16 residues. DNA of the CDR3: TGTGCCACCAGTGACCCGACAGGGGGCGAACGCAATGAGCAGTTCTTC. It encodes CATSDPTGGERNEQFF.

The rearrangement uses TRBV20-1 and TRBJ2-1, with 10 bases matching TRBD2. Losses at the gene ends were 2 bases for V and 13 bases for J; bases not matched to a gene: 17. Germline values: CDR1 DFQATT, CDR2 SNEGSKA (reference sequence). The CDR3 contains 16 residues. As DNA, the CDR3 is TGCAGTGCTAGAAACAGCGGGAGGGCGAAATCGGAGACCCAGTTCTTC. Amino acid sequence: CSARNSGRAKSETQFF.